This is a list of T cell receptor beta chains from one sample in a study of blood T cell repertoires in COVID-19. The repertoire was sequenced with immunoSEQ multiplex PCR; TCRdb's copy has only in-frame clones and lacks some. The table shows 30,000 to 50,000 clones, with 80% to 90% occurring only once. The sequencing sample was made of peripheral blood. The origin of the receptors is a man aged 45-65 years with active or convalescent COVID-19. Both conserved end residues are part of each CDR3. A D gene is named only where the DNA matches it firmly. Not every row has a clone size; where given, it reads once, few, many or a size class.

d_call	v_call	clone_size	j_call	cdr3_nt	cdr3_aa
NA	TRBV6-6	NA	TRBJ1-2	TGTGCCACTACACAGATACCGAACTATGGCTACACCTTC	CATTQIPNYGYTF
TRBD1	TRBV6-6	NA	TRBJ2-1	TGTGCCAGCAGTTTCCCCCCCGGGACAGGTCTCAATGAGCAGTTCTTC	CASSFPPGTGLNEQFF
NA	TRBV19	NA	TRBJ1-6	TGTGCCAGTAGTACGTCCCGAAGCGGATTCTATAATTCACCCCTCCACTTT	CASSTSRSGFYNSPLHF
TRBD2	TRBV27	NA	TRBJ2-3	TGTGCCAGCAGTCCCAGACTAGCGGGAGGGTTTGCAGATACGCAGTATTTT	CASSPRLAGGFADTQYF
NA	TRBV3-1/TRBV3-2	NA	TRBJ1-3	TGTGCCAGCAGCCAAGTGAGCATAATATATTTT	CASSQVSIIYF
NA	TRBV28	NA	TRBJ1-2	TGTGCCAGCACCCGAGGGGGTCCGGTTGGCTACACCTTC	CASTRGGPVGYTF
NA	TRBV28	few	TRBJ2-1	TGTGCCAGCAGCTCCCTAGTTGCGGGGAACTACAATGAGCAGTTCTTC	CASSSLVAGNYNEQFF
TRBD1	TRBV5-6	NA	TRBJ1-6	TGTGCCAGCAGCCGAGCACAGGGGGCTGGTTCACCCCTCCACTTT	CASSRAQGAGSPLHF
TRBD1	TRBV4-1	NA	TRBJ2-5	TGCGCCAGCAGCCAAACCGACAGGGGCGCGGGGGAGACCCAGTACTTC	CASSQTDRGAGETQYF
TRBD2	TRBV29-1	once	TRBJ2-5	TGCAGCGTTACTAGCGGGGCAAGCCAAGAGACCCAGTACTTC	CSVTSGASQETQYF
TRBD2	TRBV5-6	NA	TRBJ2-4	TGTGCCAGCAGCTTGGCTCTCGGACTAGCGGCAAACATTCAGTACTTC	CASSLALGLAANIQYF
TRBD2	TRBV28	few	TRBJ2-1	TGTGCCAGCAGACGGGACATTCCCGGGACTAGCGGGAGGACTTCAAGCTCCTACAATGAGCAGTTCTTC	CASRRDIPGTSGRTSSSYNEQFF
TRBD1	TRBV6-1	NA	TRBJ1-5	TGTGCCAGCAGTGAAGCGGGGGGGACAGGGGGCGCGGCCCAGCATTTT	CASSEAGGTGGAAQHF
NA	TRBV18	NA	TRBJ1-3	TGTGCCAGCTCACCACCGTCCGAGGCCGGAAACACCATATATTTT	CASSPPSEAGNTIYF
NA	TRBV12-3/TRBV12-4	NA	TRBJ2-7	TGTGCCAGCAGTTACGGGGGTCCCTACGAGCAGTACTTC	CASSYGGPYEQYF
NA	TRBV27	NA	TRBJ2-6	TGTGCCAGCAGTTTGTTACCTACCTCTGGGGCCAACGTCCTGACTTTC	CASSLLPTSGANVLTF
TRBD2	TRBV11-2	NA	TRBJ2-1	TGTGCCAGCAGCTTGGGACTAGCGGGAGTGATATTCTTC	CASSLGLAGVIFF
TRBD1	TRBV7-3	NA	TRBJ1-2	TGTGCCAGCAGCCAAGGACAGGGGACCGGCTACACCTTC	CASSQGQGTGYTF
NA	TRBV27	NA	TRBJ1-4	TGTGCCAGCAGTTTATCGGCAGGCACAACTAATGAAAAACTGTTTTTT	CASSLSAGTTNEKLFF
TRBD2	TRBV4-1	NA	TRBJ2-3	TGCGCCAGCAGCCAAGACCCAGCGGGAGTTAGTGATACGCAGTATTTT	CASSQDPAGVSDTQYF
TRBD2	TRBV9	few	TRBJ2-7	TGTGCCAGCAGCCCTCATGGGGGAGGGCCTTTCTACGAGCAGTACTTC	CASSPHGGGPFYEQYF
NA	TRBV7-8	NA	TRBJ1-5	TGTGCCGGGGGGAGCAATCAGCCCCAGCATTTT	CAGGSNQPQHF
NA	TRBV25-1	NA	TRBJ1-6	TGTGCCAGCAGTGAATACCAGGAGGCATCACCCCTCCACTTT	CASSEYQEASPLHF
NA	TRBV12-5	NA	TRBJ1-2	TGTGCTAGTGGCCCGCGGGGGGGCACCCTAGGCTACACCTTC	CASGPRGGTLGYTF
NA	TRBV5-4	NA	TRBJ2-1	TGTGCCAGCAGCTTGGGTCGGAGCTCCTACAATGAGCAGTTCTTC	CASSLGRSSYNEQFF
TRBD2	TRBV29-1	NA	TRBJ2-3	TGCAGCGTTCTCCCGGGAGGGCCCGCAGATACGCAGTATTTT	CSVLPGGPADTQYF
NA	TRBV19	NA	TRBJ1-1	TGTGCCAGTAGTTTCGACACCATGAACACTGAAGCTTTCTTT	CASSFDTMNTEAFF
NA	TRBV7-2	NA	TRBJ2-5	TGTGCCAGCAGCAAACCGGACATAGAGACCCAGTACTTC	CASSKPDIETQYF
NA	TRBV9	medium-sized	TRBJ1-2	TGTGCCAGCAGCGTAGGGGGGCCTAACTATGGCTACACCTTC	CASSVGGPNYGYTF
NA	TRBV4-2	once	TRBJ1-6	TGTGCCAGCAGCCATGGACGGGATTATAATTCACCCCTCCACTTT	CASSHGRDYNSPLHF
TRBD1	TRBV24-1	NA	TRBJ2-2	TGTGCCACCAGTCGACAGGGTATCGGCACCGGGGAGCTGTTTTTT	CATSRQGIGTGELFF
NA	TRBV9	NA	TRBJ1-4	TGTGCCAGCAGCGTAGGGGGGGTACCTAATGAAAAACTGTTTTTT	CASSVGGVPNEKLFF
NA	TRBV25-1	many	TRBJ1-2	TGTGCCAGCAGTTCCCACGGCAGGGTGGCAGGCTACACCTTC	CASSSHGRVAGYTF
TRBD1	TRBV2	NA	TRBJ1-1	TGTGCCAGCAGTCGGGACAGGGACCCTCAAATCTTT	CASSRDRDPQIF
NA	TRBV18	NA	TRBJ2-3	TGTGCCAGCTCACCAAGTGGGAGGTCCACTAGCACAGATACGCAGTATTTT	CASSPSGRSTSTDTQYF
NA	TRBV6-6	NA	TRBJ1-5	TGTGCCAGCAGCACTCACAGGGCAGGTCAGCCCCAGCATTTT	CASSTHRAGQPQHF
NA	TRBV9	NA	TRBJ2-7	TGTGCCAGCAGCCCGACAGACTACGAGCAGTACTTC	CASSPTDYEQYF
TRBD2	TRBV4-1	NA	TRBJ2-1	TGCGCCAGCAGCCGGGGGCCTAGCGGGGCATACAATGAGCAGTTCTTC	CASSRGPSGAYNEQFF
NA	TRBV28	once	TRBJ2-7	TGTGCCAGCAGTTTCAGTGGGGGTAGGGGGGGGGACGAGCAGTACTTC	CASSFSGGRGGDEQYF
NA	TRBV5-1	NA	TRBJ1-1	TGCGCCAGCAGCTTACAAACAGGGATGAACACTGAAGCTTTCTTT	CASSLQTGMNTEAFF
TRBD1	TRBV10-3	NA	TRBJ1-4	TGTGCCATCAGCACCTTCTCGGACAGGGGACAAAAACTGTTTTTT	CAISTFSDRGQKLFF
TRBD1	TRBV11-2	NA	TRBJ2-2	TGTGCCAGCAGCCGGGACAGGGTTCTCGCCGGGGAGCTGTTTTTT	CASSRDRVLAGELFF
TRBD2	TRBV29-1	NA	TRBJ2-7	TGCAGCGGCGAACTAGCGGGGGGCTACGAGCAGTACTTC	CSGELAGGYEQYF
TRBD1	TRBV4-2	few	TRBJ1-5	TGTGCCAGCAGCCGACAAAAACAGGGGGCAAGCAATCAGCCCCAGCATTTT	CASSRQKQGASNQPQHF
TRBD1	TRBV9	NA	TRBJ2-5	TGTGCCAGCAGCCCGAGGGGGACAGGGGGCCAAGAGACCCAGTACTTC	CASSPRGTGGQETQYF
TRBD2	TRBV3-1/TRBV3-2	NA	TRBJ2-5	TGTGCCAGCAGCAGAAGGGGGACTAGCGGGGGGCCACAGGGAGAGACCCAGTACTTC	CASSRRGTSGGPQGETQYF
NA	TRBV5-1	NA	TRBJ1-2	TGCGCCAGCTCGGGTGGTAGTGGCTACACCTTC	CASSGGSGYTF
NA	TRBV9	NA	TRBJ1-1	TGTGCCAGCAGCGTAGGGGGAGGGTTGAACACTGAAGCTTTCTTT	CASSVGGGLNTEAFF